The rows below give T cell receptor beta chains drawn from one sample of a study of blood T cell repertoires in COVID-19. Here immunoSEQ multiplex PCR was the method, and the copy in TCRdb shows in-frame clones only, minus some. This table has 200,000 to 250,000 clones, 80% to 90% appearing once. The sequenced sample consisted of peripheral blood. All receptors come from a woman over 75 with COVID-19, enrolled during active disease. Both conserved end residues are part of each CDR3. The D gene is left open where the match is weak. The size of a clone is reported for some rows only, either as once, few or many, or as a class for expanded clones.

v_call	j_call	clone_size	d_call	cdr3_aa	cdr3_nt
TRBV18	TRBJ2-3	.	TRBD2	CASSRGLADTQYF	TGTGCCAGCTCACGAGGACTAGCAGATACGCAGTATTTT
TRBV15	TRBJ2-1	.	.	CATSRGSREDNEQFF	TGTGCCACCAGCAGAGGGTCGCGAGAGGACAATGAGCAGTTCTTC
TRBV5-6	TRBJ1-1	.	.	CASSLRGMNTEAFF	TGTGCCAGCAGCTTGAGGGGCATGAACACTGAAGCTTTCTTT
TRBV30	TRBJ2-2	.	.	CASLTTHNTGELFF	TGTGCCTCCCTAACGACACATAACACCGGGGAGCTGTTTTTT
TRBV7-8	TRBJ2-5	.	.	CATARQLQETQYF	TGTGCCACCGCTCGACAGCTACAAGAGACCCAGTACTTC
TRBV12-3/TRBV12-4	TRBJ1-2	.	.	CASSLIGAIGYTF	TGTGCCAGCAGTTTAATTGGAGCCATTGGCTACACCTTC
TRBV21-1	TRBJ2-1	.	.	CARTSGSSVCDFFEQFF	TGTGCCAGGACTAGCGGGAGTTCCGTTTGTGACTTTTTTGAGCAGTTCTTC
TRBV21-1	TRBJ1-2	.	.	CASSTGEVRGTVSGYTF	TGTGCCAGCAGCACGGGGGAGGTTCGGGGGACTGTAAGTGGCTACACCTTC
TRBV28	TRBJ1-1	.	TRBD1	CASSLVAGGSKAFF	TGTGCCAGCAGTTTGGTGGCAGGGGGATCTAAAGCTTTCTTT
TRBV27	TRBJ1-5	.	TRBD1	CASSRTGGQPQHF	TGTGCCAGCAGCCGGACAGGGGGACAGCCCCAGCATTTT
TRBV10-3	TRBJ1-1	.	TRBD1	CAISESTGTAEAFF	TGTGCCATCAGTGAGTCGACGGGGACAGCTGAAGCTTTCTTT
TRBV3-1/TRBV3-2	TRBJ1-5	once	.	CASSPNQGSQPQHF	TGTGCCAGCAGCCCTAATCAGGGTAGTCAGCCCCAGCATTTT
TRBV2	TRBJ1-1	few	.	CASSYWGQEAFF	TGTGCCAGCAGTTACTGGGGGCAGGAAGCTTTCTTT
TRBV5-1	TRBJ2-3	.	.	CASSSGITDTQYF	TGCGCCAGCAGCTCAGGGATCACAGATACGCAGTATTTT
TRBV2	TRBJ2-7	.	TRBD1	CASGGQGIYEQYF	TGTGCCAGCGGGGGACAGGGAATCTACGAGCAGTACTTC
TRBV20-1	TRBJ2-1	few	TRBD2	CSASLAVNEQFF	TGCAGTGCTAGTCTAGCGGTCAATGAGCAGTTCTTC
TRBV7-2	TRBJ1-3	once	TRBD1	CASSVQGAPAGNTIYF	TGTGCCAGCAGCGTCCAGGGGGCGCCGGCTGGAAACACCATATATTTT
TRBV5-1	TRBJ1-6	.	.	CASSLDGGNSYNSPLHF	TGCGCCAGCAGCTTGGATGGGGGGAACTCCTATAATTCACCCCTCCACTTT
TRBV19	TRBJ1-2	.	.	CASSMGDGRGYTF	TGTGCCAGTAGTATGGGAGACGGACGTGGCTACACCTTC
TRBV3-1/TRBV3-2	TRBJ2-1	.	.	CASSQDRQVGLRFF	TGTGCCAGCAGCCAAGATCGACAGGTGGGTCTGCGGTTCTTC
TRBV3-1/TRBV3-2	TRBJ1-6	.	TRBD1	CASSQFGTGGYSPLHF	TGTGCCAGCAGCCAGTTCGGGACAGGGGGTTATTCACCCCTCCACTTT
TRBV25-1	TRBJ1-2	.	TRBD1	CASSATPGQGYGYTF	TGTGCCAGCAGTGCAACTCCGGGACAGGGCTATGGCTACACCTTC
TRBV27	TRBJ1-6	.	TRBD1	CASSFRTGSGNSPLHF	TGTGCCAGCAGTTTCAGGACAGGGTCGGGTAATTCACCCCTCCACTTT
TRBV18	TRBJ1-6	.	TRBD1	CASSLTGGILHF	TGTGCCAGCTCACTGACAGGGGGGATCCTCCACTTT
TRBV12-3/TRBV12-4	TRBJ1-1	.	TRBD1	CASIITGGTEAFF	TGTGCCAGCATTATAACAGGGGGCACTGAAGCTTTCTTT
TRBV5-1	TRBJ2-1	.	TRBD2	CASRSTSGVYNEQFF	TGCGCCAGCAGATCTACTAGCGGGGTATACAATGAGCAGTTCTTC
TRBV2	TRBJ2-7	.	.	CASSVSGLTYEQYF	TGTGCCAGCAGTGTCTCAGGGTTAACCTACGAGCAGTACTTC